This T cell receptor (beta chain) was observed in a study of early T cells in non-severe SARS-CoV-2 infection (dated by TCRdb to the early 2020s). In terms of the full investigation: Because TCR sequencing was done on bulk RNA from unsorted whole blood, the alpha and beta chains could not be paired. Points the paper makes about the study in general: VDJdb matching was skewed toward anti-spike CD8 responses and likely underestimated virus-specific expansions by missing private and CD4 specificities.

Sequences SGHAT (CDR1) and FQNNGV (CDR2) are obtained from the germline V gene. V has 7 bases trimmed and J has 4 bases trimmed; junction bases matching no gene number 4. From the cysteine through the phenylalanine, the CDR3 covers 15 amino acids. The retained sequence is limited to the CDR3, 45 bases, with the frame set at the first base. This clonotype was picked up one time. Its antigen remains unidentified. Base-call qualities are not available, and no considerably larger clone is one nucleotide away. One read alone makes for weak evidence. The study was a case-control design nested within a healthcare worker cohort in London, UK, with weekly nasopharyngeal swab PCR tests and blood sampling. Healthcare workers were enrolled in the week of the UK lockdown, from 23 to 31 March 2020, and were followed every week for up to roughly 15 weeks. To prepare the library, 5' RACE was applied. Reads for this sample came from a NextSeq 500. The TCR library protocol attached unique molecular identifiers to individual cDNA molecules to correct for sequencing error and PCR bias. Both TCR alpha and beta chains were sequenced, and tight co-correlation was observed between alpha and beta sequence abundances in each sample. The paper's processing steps were these. Decombinator V4 was used to perform V gene, J gene and CDR3 annotation of TCR sequences. Expanded TCRs were defined as changing significantly between any two time points under a Poisson model with p below 0.0001. TCR abundances were normalised to the total number of TCRs sequenced per sample and were expressed as counts per million. MAIT TCRs were defined by TRAV1-2 paired with TRAJ12, TRAJ20 or TRAJ33, and iNKT TCRs by TRAV10 paired with TRAJ18. A search of VDJdb, accessed on 1 November 2021, was run for TCRs annotated to CMV, EBV and SARS-CoV-2, with TCRs annotated for multiple antigens excluded. TCRdb itself trimmed the public reads at Q25 with fastp, ran MiXCR and retained productive beta chains. A single entry per CDR3 protein holds the most common genes and DNA from its merged rows. The V and J calls were not made by the authors but by TCRdb's processing. This sample is represented by 100,000 or so distinct CDR3 sequences; over 15% of them were singletons. The top ten constitute around 5% of the sample.

The chain is assembled from TRBV11-2 and TRBJ2-1; the junction holds 13 bases that match TRBD2. The receptor was isolated from an adult who was a healthcare worker with PCR-confirmed SARS-CoV-2 infection or an uninfected control (not recorded which). The sample here was whole blood, taken at baseline. The DNA sequence is given as TGTGCCAGCAACATACTAGCGGGAGGGTACAATGAGCAGTTCTTC. This codes for CASNILAGGYNEQFF.